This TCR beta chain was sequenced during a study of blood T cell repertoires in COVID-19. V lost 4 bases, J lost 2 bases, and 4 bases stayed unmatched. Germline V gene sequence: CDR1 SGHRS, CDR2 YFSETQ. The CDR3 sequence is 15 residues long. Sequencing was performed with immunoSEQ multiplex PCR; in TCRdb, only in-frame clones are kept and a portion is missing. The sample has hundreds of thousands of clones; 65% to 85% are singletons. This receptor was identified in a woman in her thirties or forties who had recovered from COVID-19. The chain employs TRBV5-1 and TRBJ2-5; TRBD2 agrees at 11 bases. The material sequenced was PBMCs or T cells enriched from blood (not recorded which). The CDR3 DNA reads TGCGCCAGCAGCCCAGGGACTAGCGGACAAGAGACCCAGTACTTC. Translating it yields CASSPGTSGQETQYF.